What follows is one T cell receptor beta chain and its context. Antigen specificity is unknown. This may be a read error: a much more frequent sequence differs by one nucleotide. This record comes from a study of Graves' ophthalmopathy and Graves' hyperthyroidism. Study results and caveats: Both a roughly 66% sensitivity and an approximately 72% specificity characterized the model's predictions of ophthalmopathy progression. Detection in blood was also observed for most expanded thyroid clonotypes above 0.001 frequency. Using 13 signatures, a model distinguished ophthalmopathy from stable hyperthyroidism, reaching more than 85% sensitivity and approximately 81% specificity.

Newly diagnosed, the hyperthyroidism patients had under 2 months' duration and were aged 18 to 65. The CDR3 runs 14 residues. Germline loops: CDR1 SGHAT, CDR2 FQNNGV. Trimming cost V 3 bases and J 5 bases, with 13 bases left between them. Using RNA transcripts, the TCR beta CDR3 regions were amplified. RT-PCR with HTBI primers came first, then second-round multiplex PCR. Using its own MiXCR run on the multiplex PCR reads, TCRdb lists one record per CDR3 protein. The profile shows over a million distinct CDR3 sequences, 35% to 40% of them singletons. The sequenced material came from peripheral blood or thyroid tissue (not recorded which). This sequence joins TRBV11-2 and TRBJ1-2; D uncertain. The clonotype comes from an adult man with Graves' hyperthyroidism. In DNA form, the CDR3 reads TGTGCCAGCAGCTTGGGCTCCCCTTCGTATGGCTACACCTTC. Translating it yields CASSLGSPSYGYTF.